Listed here is a single T cell receptor beta chain. The data were taken from a study of blood T cell repertoires in COVID-19. Study details: Sites in the United States, Italy and Spain provided acute and convalescent COVID-19 samples. T cells, B-cell-depleted T cells, or PBMCs provided the cDNA or gDNA that served as material.

V lost 1 base, J lost 4 bases, and 10 bases lay in between. Looked up from germline, CDR1 is MNHNS and CDR2 is SASEGT. CDR3 length: 14 amino acids. The protocol was immunoSEQ multiplex PCR, while the TCRdb copy is restricted to in-frame clones and leaves out a portion. The data hold roughly 570,000 clones, with 70% to 90% observed a single time. The receptor's source is a woman between 50 and 59 years old with COVID-19, enrolled during active disease. This chain connects TRBV6-1 to TRBJ1-2, with D unresolved. Sequenced: peripheral blood. Written as DNA, the CDR3 is TGTGCCAGCAGTGAAGAGTATGTACTCTATGGCTACACCTTC. Its translation: CASSEEYVLYGYTF.